This T cell receptor beta chain was captured by sequencing in a study of shared clonotypes between healthy human individuals. Study-wide results and limits: Generation of non-shared clonotypes was less probable than generation of clonotypes shared by all four donors.

Here immunoSEQ multiplex PCR was the method, and the copy in TCRdb shows in-frame clones only, minus some. The sample records some 2.4 million clones, approximately 93% being singletons. The CDR3 runs to 14 residues. Germline V gene data show CDR1 as SGHDN and CDR2 as FVKESK. Trimming cost V 4 bases and J 4 bases, with 14 bases left between them. This clone was seen just once. Its antigen is still unknown. This chain joins TRBV14 and TRBJ2-7, with D possibly matching TRBD2 (7 bases). Sequencing was performed on naive CD4+ T cells from PBMCs. Subset reported: CD45RA+ positively selected. This TCR was recovered from a man in his late teens or twenties in good health. Some clones in this sample may be carry-over from other donors' samples. The CDR3 DNA sequence: TGTGCCAGCAGCCTGTGGGGGGGCACGTACGAGCAGTACTTC. This sequence encodes CASSLWGGTYEQYF.